The rows below give T cell receptor beta chains drawn from one sample of a study of post-analysis software for immune sequencing data. TCRdb independently ran MiXCR on the PCR reads; one entry per CDR3 protein. The table includes hundreds of thousands of distinct CDR3 sequences, around 33% detected once. The specimen was blood. The source of these receptors is a girl between 10 and 17 years old with multiple sclerosis. CDR3s include the opening cysteine and the closing phenylalanine or tryptophan.

v_gene: TRBV12-3/TRBV12-4; j_gene: TRBJ2-5; CDR3aa: CANSPQGDQETQYF
v_gene: TRBV5-1; j_gene: TRBJ2-7; CDR3aa: CASSLEVGNYEQYF
v_gene: TRBV5-1; j_gene: TRBJ1-1; CDR3aa: CASSTGGTEAFF
v_gene: TRBV6-5; j_gene: TRBJ2-4; CDR3aa: CASFSLGGNIQYF
v_gene: TRBV28; j_gene: TRBJ1-2; CDR3aa: CASSSRDRINYGYTF
v_gene: TRBV5-1; j_gene: TRBJ1-1; CDR3aa: CASSLGGDVTEAFF
v_gene: TRBV19; j_gene: TRBJ1-1; CDR3aa: CASSPWGTEEYTEAFF
v_gene: TRBV5-1; j_gene: TRBJ2-1; CDR3aa: CASSSASGVSYNEQFF
v_gene: TRBV4-1; j_gene: TRBJ2-1; CDR3aa: CASSHTGGGLPYNEQFF
v_gene: TRBV9; j_gene: TRBJ2-7; CDR3aa: CASSDGTASYEQYF
v_gene: TRBV30; j_gene: TRBJ1-1; CDR3aa: CAWSLQVNTEAFF
v_gene: TRBV30; j_gene: TRBJ1-1; CDR3aa: CAWGNTEAFF
v_gene: TRBV5-1; j_gene: TRBJ2-1; CDR3aa: CASSFGSLAGEGEQFF
v_gene: TRBV12-3/TRBV12-4; j_gene: TRBJ1-1; CDR3aa: CASSLARLLWNTEAFF
v_gene: TRBV5-1; j_gene: TRBJ2-2; CDR3aa: CASSPGTGGGWGTGELFF
v_gene: TRBV20-1; j_gene: TRBJ2-1; CDR3aa: CSARDRRTHRVDEQFF
v_gene: TRBV4-3; j_gene: TRBJ2-7; CDR3aa: CASSQDQGTTYEQYF
v_gene: TRBV12-5; j_gene: TRBJ2-7; CDR3aa: CASGPNLISNSYEQYF
v_gene: TRBV6-6; j_gene: TRBJ2-1; CDR3aa: CASSLLFENEQFF
v_gene: TRBV12-5; j_gene: TRBJ2-1; CDR3aa: CASGLVGSSGEQFF
v_gene: TRBV12-3/TRBV12-4; j_gene: TRBJ2-4; CDR3aa: CASSLSQGARQYF
v_gene: TRBV20-1; j_gene: TRBJ2-5; CDR3aa: CSAREGRAQETQYF
v_gene: TRBV5-1; j_gene: TRBJ1-1; CDR3aa: CASSLAAGTGFNEAFF
v_gene: TRBV12-3/TRBV12-4; j_gene: TRBJ2-4; CDR3aa: CASSLAGFGVKNIQYF
v_gene: TRBV11-2; j_gene: TRBJ1-1; CDR3aa: CASSPHTGVDTEAFF
v_gene: TRBV7-2; j_gene: TRBJ1-1; CDR3aa: CASSSMGGNTEAFF
v_gene: TRBV3-1; j_gene: TRBJ1-1; CDR3aa: CASSPTGTNTEAFF
v_gene: TRBV14; j_gene: TRBJ2-1; CDR3aa: CASSRTLAGYHNEQFF
v_gene: TRBV18; j_gene: TRBJ2-5; CDR3aa: CASSPHSPGHQETQYF
v_gene: TRBV6-2/TRBV6-3; j_gene: TRBJ1-5; CDR3aa: CASSSSLTGLNQSQHF
v_gene: TRBV27; j_gene: TRBJ1-2; CDR3aa: CASSPRGTVNYGYTF
v_gene: TRBV6-5; j_gene: TRBJ2-7; CDR3aa: CASSYSSSGGTYEQYF
v_gene: TRBV11-2; j_gene: TRBJ2-5; CDR3aa: CASSPGPQETQYF
v_gene: TRBV5-1; j_gene: TRBJ2-5; CDR3aa: CASSLRQGANVGQYF
v_gene: TRBV2; j_gene: TRBJ2-4; CDR3aa: CASSGQGAGVKNIQYF
v_gene: TRBV7-9; j_gene: TRBJ1-6; CDR3aa: CASSKTQGFRESPLHF
v_gene: TRBV7-9; j_gene: TRBJ2-5; CDR3aa: CASSTPGGETQYF
v_gene: TRBV7-9; j_gene: TRBJ2-5; CDR3aa: CASSVTSAETQYF
v_gene: TRBV21-1; j_gene: TRBJ1-2; CDR3aa: CASSKEGQGRNTNYGYTF
v_gene: TRBV2; j_gene: TRBJ2-7; CDR3aa: CASMAGGPYEQYF
v_gene: TRBV5-6; j_gene: TRBJ2-3; CDR3aa: CASSSPVRSTDTQYF
v_gene: TRBV20-1; j_gene: TRBJ2-7; CDR3aa: CSAWDRGSYEQYF
v_gene: TRBV5-1; j_gene: TRBJ1-2; CDR3aa: CASSLGGTGYGYTF